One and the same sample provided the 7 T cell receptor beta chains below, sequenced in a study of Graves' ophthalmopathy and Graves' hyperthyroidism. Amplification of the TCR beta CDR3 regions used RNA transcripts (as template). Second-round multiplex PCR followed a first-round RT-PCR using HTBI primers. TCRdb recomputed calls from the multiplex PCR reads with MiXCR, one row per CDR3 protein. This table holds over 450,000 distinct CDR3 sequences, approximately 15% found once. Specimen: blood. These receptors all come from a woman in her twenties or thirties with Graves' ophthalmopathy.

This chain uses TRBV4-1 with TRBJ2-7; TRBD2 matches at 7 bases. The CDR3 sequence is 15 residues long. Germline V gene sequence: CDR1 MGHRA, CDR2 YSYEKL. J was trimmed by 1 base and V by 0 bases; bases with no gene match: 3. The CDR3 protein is CASSQEKGGSYEQYF. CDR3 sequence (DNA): TGCGCCAGCAGCCAAGAAAAGGGAGGGTCCTACGAGCAGTACTTC.

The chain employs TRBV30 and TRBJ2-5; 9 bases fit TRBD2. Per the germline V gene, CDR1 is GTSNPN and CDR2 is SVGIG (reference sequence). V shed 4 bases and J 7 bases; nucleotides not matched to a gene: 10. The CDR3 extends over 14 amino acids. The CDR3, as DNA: TGTGCCTGGACTAGCGGGGTCAACCGGGGGACCCAGTACTTC. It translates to CAWTSGVNRGTQYF.

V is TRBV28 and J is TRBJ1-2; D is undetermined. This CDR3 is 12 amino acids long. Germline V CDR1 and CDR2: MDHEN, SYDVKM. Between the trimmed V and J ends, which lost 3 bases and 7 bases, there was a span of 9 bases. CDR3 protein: CASSFSSRGYTF. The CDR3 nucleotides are TGTGCCAGCAGTTTCTCCAGTCGTGGCTACACCTTC.

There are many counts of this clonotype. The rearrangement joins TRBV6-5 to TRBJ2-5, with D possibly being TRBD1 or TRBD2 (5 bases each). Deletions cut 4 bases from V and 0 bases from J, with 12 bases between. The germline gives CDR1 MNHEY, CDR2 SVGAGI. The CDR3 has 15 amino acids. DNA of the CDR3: TGTGCCAGCAGTTTAGGGACCGCGTACCAAGAGACCCAGTACTTC. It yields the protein CASSLGTAYQETQYF.

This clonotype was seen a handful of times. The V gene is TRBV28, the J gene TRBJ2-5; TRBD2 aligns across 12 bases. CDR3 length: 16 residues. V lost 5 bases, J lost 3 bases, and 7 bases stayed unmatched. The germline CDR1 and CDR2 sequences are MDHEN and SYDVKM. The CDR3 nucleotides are TGTGCCAGCAGTCAACCGAGACTAGCGGGGGAAGAGACCCAGTACTTC. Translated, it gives CASSQPRLAGEETQYF.

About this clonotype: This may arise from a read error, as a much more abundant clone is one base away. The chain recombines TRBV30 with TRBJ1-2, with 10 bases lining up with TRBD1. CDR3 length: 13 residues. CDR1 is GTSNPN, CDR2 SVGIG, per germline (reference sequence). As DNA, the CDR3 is TGTTCCTGGAGTTGGGGAAGGGACAGGGGTGACACCTTC. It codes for CSWSWGRDRGDTF.

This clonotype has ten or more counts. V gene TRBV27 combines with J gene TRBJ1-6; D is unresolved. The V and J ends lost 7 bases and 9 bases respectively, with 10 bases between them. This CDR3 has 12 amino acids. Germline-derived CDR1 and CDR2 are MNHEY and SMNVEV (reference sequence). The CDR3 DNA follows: TGTGCCAGCACGTTGATAGGTTCACCCCTCCACTTT. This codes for CASTLIGSPLHF.